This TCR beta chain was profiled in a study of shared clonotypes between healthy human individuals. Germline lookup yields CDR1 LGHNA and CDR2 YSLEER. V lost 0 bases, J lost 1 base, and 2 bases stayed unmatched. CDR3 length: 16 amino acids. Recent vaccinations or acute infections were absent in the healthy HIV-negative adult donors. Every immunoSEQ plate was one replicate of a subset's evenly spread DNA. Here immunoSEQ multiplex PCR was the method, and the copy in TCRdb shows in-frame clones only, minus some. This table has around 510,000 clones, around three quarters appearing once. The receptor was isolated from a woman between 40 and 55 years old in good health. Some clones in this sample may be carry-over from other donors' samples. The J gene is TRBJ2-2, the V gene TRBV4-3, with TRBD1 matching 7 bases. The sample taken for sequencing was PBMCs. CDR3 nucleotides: TGCGCCAGCAGCCAAGAGAGGACAGGGAACACCGGGGAGCTGTTTTTT. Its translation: CASSQERTGNTGELFF.